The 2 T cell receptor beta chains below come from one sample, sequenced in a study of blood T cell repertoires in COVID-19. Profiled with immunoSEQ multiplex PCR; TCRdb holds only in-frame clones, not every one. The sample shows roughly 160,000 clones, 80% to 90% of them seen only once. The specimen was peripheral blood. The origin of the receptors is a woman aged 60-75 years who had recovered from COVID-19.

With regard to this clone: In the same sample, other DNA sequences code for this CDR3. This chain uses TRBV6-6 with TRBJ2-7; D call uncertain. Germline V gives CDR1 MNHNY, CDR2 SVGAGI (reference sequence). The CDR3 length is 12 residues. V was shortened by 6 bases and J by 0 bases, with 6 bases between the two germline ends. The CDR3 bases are TGTGCCAGCAGCCTGAGCTCCTACGAGCAGTACTTC. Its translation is CASSLSSYEQYF.

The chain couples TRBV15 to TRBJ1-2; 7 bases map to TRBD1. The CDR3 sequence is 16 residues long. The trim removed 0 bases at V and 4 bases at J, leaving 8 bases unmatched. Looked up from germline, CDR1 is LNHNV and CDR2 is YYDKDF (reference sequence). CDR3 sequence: CATSRDQGGAGYGYTF. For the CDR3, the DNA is TGTGCCACCAGCAGAGATCAAGGGGGCGCAGGCTATGGCTACACCTTC.